A single T cell receptor beta chain is shown here with its context. No antigen is known for it. The sample is drawn from a study of shared clonotypes between healthy human individuals. Findings of the study overall: The sampled material consisted only of blood, and tissue repertoires are likely to differ.

Produced via immunoSEQ multiplex PCR; TCRdb's table is partial and in-frame only. The profile shows some 2.4 million clones, roughly 93% of them singletons. CDR3 length: 14 residues. Germline loops: CDR1 SGHRS, CDR2 YFSETQ. V shed 4 bases and J shed 6 bases, with 16 bases lying between them. The sequencing input was naive CD4+ T cells from PBMCs. Subset specified: CD45RA+ positively selected. V gene TRBV5-1 combines with J gene TRBJ1-1, with D maybe TRBD1 (5 bases). The sequence was collected from a young man in good health. Some clones in this sample may be carry-over from other donors' samples. The DNA for the CDR3 is TGCGCCAGCAGCCCGGGGAGTGGGGGGGCTGAAGCTTTCTTT. Translation gives CASSPGSGGAEAFF.